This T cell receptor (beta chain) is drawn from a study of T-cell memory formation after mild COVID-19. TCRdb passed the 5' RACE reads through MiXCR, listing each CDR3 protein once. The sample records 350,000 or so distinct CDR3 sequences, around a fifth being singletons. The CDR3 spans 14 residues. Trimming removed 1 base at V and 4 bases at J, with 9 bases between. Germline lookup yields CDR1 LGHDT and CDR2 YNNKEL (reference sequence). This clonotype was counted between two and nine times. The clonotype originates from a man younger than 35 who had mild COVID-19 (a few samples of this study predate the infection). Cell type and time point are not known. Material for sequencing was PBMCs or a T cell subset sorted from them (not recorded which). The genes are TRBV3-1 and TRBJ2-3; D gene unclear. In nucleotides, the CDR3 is TGTGCCAGCAGCCAAGGTTCCCCAGCAGATACGCAGTATTTT. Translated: CASSQGSPADTQYF.